Listed here is a single TCR beta chain. Antigen unknown. The CDR3 runs 15 residues. The V gene end was trimmed by 4 bases and the J gene end by 5 bases; junction bases not matched to a gene: 7. From germline, CDR1 is SGHTS and CDR2 YDEGEE. This sample stems from a study of T cells in localized non-small cell lung cancer. The repertoire was sequenced with immunoSEQ multiplex PCR; TCRdb's copy has only in-frame clones and lacks some. The sample includes 65,000 to 80,000 clones, roughly 84% seen only once; the top ten take 1% to 1.5%. Whole-study findings and limits: Median detection of top 100 tumor clones in adjacent lung was around 59 clones. Prolonged overall survival went with higher T cell density in the blood.

The receptor was derived from a female donor of 60 years or more with stage I lung adenocarcinoma. This sequence joins TRBV5-8 and TRBJ2-5, with 11 positions matching TRBD1. The source was peripheral blood, collected before any cancer treatment. The CDR3 DNA reads as TGTGCCAGCAGCCCTGGGACAGGGGGACCTGAGACCCAGTACTTC. It codes for CASSPGTGGPETQYF.